The subject of this entry is one T cell receptor (beta chain). Only in-frame clones appear in the TCRdb table, and some are missing; sequencing was by immunoSEQ multiplex PCR. The table includes 1,100 to 1,500 clones, approximately 80% detected once. The data belong to a study of immune evolution from preneoplasia to lung adenocarcinoma. V lost 4 bases to trimming and J lost 8 bases; unmatched junction nucleotides: 8. The CDR3 runs 14 residues. Germline lookup yields CDR1 MDHEN and CDR2 SYDVKM. Patients had resection in Japan or China between the mid-2010s and the late 2010s. Macro-dissection enriched premalignant or tumor cells before nucleic acid extraction.

The chain joins TRBV28 to TRBJ2-1, with 7 bases fitting TRBD2. The specimen sequenced was FFPE atypical adenomatous hyperplasia tissue from the lung. Subset meaning: atypical adenomatous hyperplasia (AAH), lung preneoplasia. The sequence came from a person aged 65 to 85 with lung adenocarcinoma. CDR3: CASSSPGGTDEQFF. CDR3 in DNA: TGTGCCAGCAGTTCCCCGGGGGGAACCGATGAGCAGTTCTTC.